This entry concerns a single TCR beta chain. What it recognizes is unknown. From germline, CDR1 is MNHEY and CDR2 SVGEGT. Between the trimmed V and J ends, which lost 6 bases and 4 bases, there was a span of 10 bases. This CDR3 region has 12 residues. This specimen comes from a study of T cell repertoires in cytomegalovirus infection. Study-wide findings and caveats: CMV carriers with the relevant HLA were identified by cumulative public TCR beta family frequency.

MiXCR, applied by TCRdb to the reads, yields one record per CDR3 protein. The profile shows more than 85,000 distinct CDR3 sequences, less than 25% of them singletons. The origin of this receptor is a human donor in good health (CMV status not recorded). Some clones in this sample may be carry-over from other donors' samples. The chain carries TRBV6-2 or TRBV6-3 and TRBJ2-7, with a tentative D call TRBD1 (6 bases). Sequencing was done on a sample of CD8+ T cells from PBMCs. The CDR3 spells CASRPQGYEQYF. CDR3 nucleotide sequence: TGTGCCAGCAGACCCCAGGGGTACGAGCAGTACTTC.